The T cell receptor beta chain under discussion was sequenced for a study of blood T cell repertoires in COVID-19. Study details: Acute and convalescent COVID-19 samples came from the United States, Italy and Spain. T cells, B-cell-depleted T cells, or PBMCs supplied cDNA or gDNA.

Authors' analysis steps: Amplified reference gene primers provided the basis for estimating nucleated cell counts. Assay: immunoSEQ multiplex PCR; the TCRdb copy retains only in-frame clones and omits some. For V, J and clone size, that table is used; D and trimming come from the DNA. The sample has over 200,000 clones, around 84% seen once. Germline V lookup: CDR1 LNHDA, CDR2 SQIVND (reference sequence). The germline V and J ends were trimmed by 3 bases and 5 bases, with 10 bases remaining between them. This CDR3 has 13 residues. This receptor was identified in a man between 40 and 49 years old who had recovered from COVID-19. Sequencing used peripheral blood. This chain joins TRBV19 and TRBJ2-5, with D perhaps matching TRBD1 (5 bases). The CDR3 protein is CASSIRGSETQYF. DNA for the CDR3: TGTGCCAGTAGTATTAGGGGTTCGGAGACCCAGTACTTC.